The present T cell receptor beta chain was sequenced within a study of cytomegalovirus exposure and HLA in healthy donors (dated by TCRdb to between 2016 and 2019). Regarding the complete study: An earlier analysis of several hundred of the donors reported approximately 270 Gb of sequence data and 117 million unique TCR beta sequences from 150 million to 200 million T cells. A later genetic analysis used genome-wide SNP genotypes for about 60% of the roughly 670 donors, treating that subset as a discovery cohort. An early release covering about 600 HLA-typed donors comprised about 300 gigabases of sequencing data and 85 million or so unique TCR sequences. Alongside the repertoire data, information on donor age, sex, ethnicity and CMV serostatus was compiled. In addition to the first cohort of 666 subjects, a separate validation cohort of under 150 different subjects was used. Every repertoire in the discovery cohort had been generated on one and the same sequencing platform. The study profiled the T cell repertoires of hundreds of subjects by immunosequencing and related them to cytomegalovirus serostatus. Typing coverage varied by locus: about 629-630 donors for A, B, C, DRB1 and DQB1; more than 500 for DQA1; around 570 for DPA1; 450 to 480 for DPB1. Rather than drawing on any new phenotypic data, the later analysis identified candidate immune exposures from TCR beta sequences and the way those sequences occurred across donors. Of the roughly 400 genotyped donors, less than 85% were placed in the genetic ancestry cluster associated with self-reported Caucasian donors. The study aimed to test whether cataloging public T cell receptors could reveal signatures of past pathogen exposure. An earlier analysis of 587 of the donors applied high-throughput TCR beta sequencing to assess whether each TCR beta V gene segment acted as functional or pseudogenic. HLA typing covered class I and class II loci at four-digit resolution. Among about 400 genotyped donors of the cohort, an average of about 240,000 unique TCR beta nucleotide sequences was sequenced per donor, of which about 19% were non-productive. Because of strong linkage in the cohort, roughly five DR-DQ haplotypes were treated as single units for association and clustering. In a later analysis, previously published TCR beta repertoires from about 670 donors were re-analyzed and high-resolution HLA genotyping was added so that TCR occurrence patterns could be studied. The study combined high-throughput TCR immunosequencing, statistical association of individual TCRs with disease status, and machine learning to predict cytomegalovirus infection status. Broader findings and caveats from the paper: When HLA alleles, especially DR and DQ, strongly co-occurred, attributing TCR associations to individual alleles was difficult. An earlier analysis of approximately 500 of the donors showed that most TCR beta V segments appeared in productive rearrangements either about 87% or about 30% of the time, which broadly matched IMGT annotations. Linkage disequilibrium might explain the correlated functional status among segregating V segments, but an unknown experimental factor could not be excluded. According to a later analysis, TCR association rates differed among HLA loci, with DRB1 alleles showing the most associated TCRs and HLA-C alleles showing the fewest. The study gave a list of 150 to 200 TCR beta chains associated with cytomegalovirus. The earlier analysis of almost 600 of the donors excluded some 15 rarely observed V segments, including chromosome 9 orphons, because counts were too low. A later analysis found that HLA-associated TCR beta chains were more clonally expanded and had lower generation probabilities than equally common non-associated chains. Some IMGT-functional V segments, including TRBV6-2 and TRBV6-3, could not be distinguished by the 87-base-pair reads and were therefore excluded. In both the original and validation cohorts, the classifier was reported to diagnose cytomegalovirus status with high specificity and sensitivity. The cohort was sequenced for TCR beta chains only, and without alpha or paired-chain data the features that could be detected were limited. In a later analysis, several top co-occurrence clusters were reported to appear linked to parvovirus B19, influenza, CMV and Epstein-Barr virus. V-gene and J-gene trimming of TCR beta chains was associated with a missense DCLRE1C variant in a later genetic analysis, and the association was replicated in an independent cohort. Most CMV-associated TCR beta chains appeared to be HLA-restricted in a later analysis, and the HLA associations seemed to be driven largely by CMV exposure. Because some donors lacked HLA typing at each locus, the association tests relied only on the typed subset. Across donors, most TCR sequences were observed very rarely, whereas some public TCRs were present in many individuals. A further reported finding was that TCR beta sequences accurately predicted the HLA-A and HLA-B alleles for most subjects in the first cohort. For the cohort, immune exposure information was limited to CMV serostatus. The authors suggested that the approach could potentially be extended to other disease states and immunological phenotypes. Roughly uniform sequencing depth across donors was assumed in presence/absence analyses, although this assumption may not hold. A group of highly shared sequence variants was considered likely to be a technical artifact of the sequencing pipeline. According to a later genetic analysis, donors in an Asian-associated ancestry cluster had fewer N-insertions in productive TCRs than the approximately 690-donor mean. In vitro tests confirmed that a few of the cytomegalovirus-associated TCR beta chains recognize cytomegalovirus antigens. At a false discovery rate of 0.05, a later analysis linked under 20,000 TCR beta sequences to specific HLA alleles.

Libraries were built with the immunoSEQ multiplex PCR assay. For the multiplex PCR, a mixture combining 60 forward primers for TCR Vbeta segments and 13 reverse primers for TCR Jbeta segments was used. Amplification of the CDR3 region of rearranged TCR beta genes was performed with a multiplex PCR assay on genomic DNA. Amplified TCR beta libraries were sequenced as 87-base-pair reads on the Illumina HiSeq System. The study's own analysis went as follows. Across the 500 to 700 repertoires, a later analysis counted roughly 77 million unique TCR beta chains, approximately 12 million of which were shared by at least two donors. To remove PCR and sequencing errors, raw reads were error-corrected and collapsed into unique sequences using a nearest-neighbor algorithm that merged closely related sequences. V, D and J gene segments were assigned by aligning CDR3 sequences to IMGT reference sequences. For a sequence to be retained, at least a six-nucleotide match to both a V gene segment and a J gene segment was required. Rearrangements were called productive when the CDR3 lacked stop codons and stayed in frame with V and J; all others were non-productive. Following IMGT convention, CDR3 was defined as the stretch from the second conserved V-encoded cysteine up to the conserved J-encoded phenylalanine. The earlier analysis of some 600 of the donors excluded sequences that lacked an unambiguous match to a single V gene segment. An earlier analysis of 587 of the donors called V segments functional above 56.7% productive rearrangements and segregating when the between-donor standard deviation exceeded 5%. To diagnose cytomegalovirus status from the catalog of TCR beta chain sequences, a statistical classification framework was built. In a later analysis, V and J genes were assigned by comparing TCR nucleotide sequences against IMGT/GENE-DB human TR gene sequences. In a later analysis, CDR3 sequences and most-parsimonious VDJ recombination scenarios were assigned using the TCRdist pipeline. In a later analysis, each TCR beta chain was defined by its CDR3 amino acid sequence together with its V-gene family, and reads lacking a unique V-gene family were excluded. A later analysis removed 450 to 600 highly shared, low-generation-probability nucleotide sequences to deal with suspected cross-contamination and a sequencing artifact. In a later analysis, a clonal expansion index was calculated for each public chain from normalized within-repertoire ranks of inferred template counts. In a later analysis, generation probabilities were computed with a VDJ recombination model fitted to out-of-frame rearrangements, and the resulting probabilities were checked against IGoR. In a later analysis, hypergeometric tests were used to score TCR-TCR, TCR-HLA and TCR-CMV co-occurrence, with a repertoire-size bias correction applied to TCR pairs. In a later analysis, false discovery rates were estimated by permuting HLA or CMV assignments 20 times. In a later analysis, co-occurring TCRs were grouped using DBSCAN, with TCRdist sequence similarity added in when clustering inside HLA-allele-positive subsets. Repertoires with fewer than 30,000 or more than 120,000 public chains, plus five repertoires with anomalous nucleotide sharing, were excluded from co-occurrence clustering. TCRdb carries this immuneACCESS record with in-frame sequences only. Its versions omit some clonotypes, under half of them owing to an unresolved V gene in the studies checked, with the rest unexplained. That table is the source of V, J and clone size, and D and trimming were worked out from the DNA. The table kept for this sample lists approximately 45,000 clones. 2.1% of the sample belongs to the ten largest clones.

About this clone itself: The antigen this receptor binds is unknown.

The cohort consisted of 600 or so healthy bone marrow donors. At the time of sampling, every cohort member was nominally healthy, though immune exposures that went unrecorded were likely present. The donor was CMV seronegative and belonged to the group of roughly 330 seronegative cohort members. A peripheral blood sample was collected from each donor, and TCR beta sequencing was performed on peripheral blood mononuclear cells. Genomic DNA was extracted from the blood cell samples with the Qiagen DNeasy Blood Extraction Kit. The germline V gene (reference sequence) supplies CDR1 LNHDA and CDR2 SQIVND. Inclusive of the bounding cysteine and phenylalanine, the CDR3 is 15 residues long. The read is trimmed to its CDR3 DNA, 45 bases read in frame from base 1. The junction carries 12 bases between V and J, which are trimmed by 6 bases and 0 bases respectively.

Sequenced input: PBMCs. This receptor chain uses TRBV19 and TRBJ1-3; 5 matching bases give a weak D call of TRBD1. The TCR comes from a woman in her forties in good health and CMV-seronegative. CDR3 region: CASSFLTVSGNTIYF. The DNA sequence is as follows: TGTGCCAGTAGCTTCCTGACAGTCTCTGGAAACACCATATATTTT.